These T cell receptor beta chains were read from a single sample in a study of CD8+ T cells in alopecia areata. The table came from immunoSEQ multiplex PCR; TCRdb's copy has only in-frame clones and leaves some out. This table holds fewer than 250,000 clones, approximately 47% found once. The sequences come from CD4+ T cells sorted from blood, collected at roughly week 36, from a patient treated with tofacitinib. All receptors derive from a human donor with alopecia areata. CDR3s include the opening cysteine and the closing phenylalanine or tryptophan. D genes are given only for firm matches. Where a row states a size, it is once, few, many or the class of an expanded clone; other rows omit it.

>TRBD1|TRBJ2-1|TRBV2|.
TGTGCCAGCAGTCGAGGACAGGTGCCCGGACCAGGGCAGTTCTTC
CASSRGQVPGPGQFF
>.|TRBJ2-3|TRBV29-1|.
TGCAGCGGCCTACCGGTGGTGGGGGCCGCCGATACGCAGTATTTT
CSGLPVVGAADTQYF
>TRBD1|TRBJ1-2|TRBV7-8|few
TGTGCCAGCAGCTCTGACAGGGGCGGTGGCTACACCTTC
CASSSDRGGGYTF
>TRBD1|TRBJ2-6|TRBV27|few
TGTGCCAGCAGATTACAGGGGGCTGGTGGGGCCAACGTCCTGACTTTC
CASRLQGAGGANVLTF
>TRBD1|TRBJ2-6|TRBV14|.
TGTGCCAGCAGCCGACAGAAGGGACAGGGGGGCTCTGGGGCCAACGTCCTGACTTTC
CASSRQKGQGGSGANVLTF
>.|TRBJ1-2|TRBV9|.
TGTGCCAGCAGCGATTCAGGGGCGGGCTATGGCTACACCTTC
CASSDSGAGYGYTF
>TRBD1|TRBJ2-7|TRBV9|.
TGTGCCAGCAGCGCTACAGGGGCAGGCTACGAGCAGTACTTC
CASSATGAGYEQYF
>.|TRBJ2-2|TRBV6-5|.
TGTGCCAGCAGTTACACTTTAGGCGGGGAGCTGTTTTTT
CASSYTLGGELFF
>.|TRBJ2-2|TRBV9|once
TGTGCCAGCAGGGTGGGGCAGGGCCTGAACACCGGGGAGCTGTTTTTT
CASRVGQGLNTGELFF
>.|TRBJ2-7|TRBV30|.
TGTGCCTGGAGCGACCTTATCTTGTCCTACGAGCAGTACTTC
CAWSDLILSYEQYF
>.|TRBJ2-7|TRBV29-1|.
TGCAGCGTTTCCCGGCAGGCCGAGCAGTACTTC
CSVSRQAEQYF
>.|TRBJ1-1|TRBV7-2|.
TGTGCCAGCAGCTACGACGGACGGAACACTGAAGCTTTCTTT
CASSYDGRNTEAFF
>.|TRBJ2-1|TRBV6-6|.
TGTGCCAGCAGTTACGACAATGAGCAGTTCTTC
CASSYDNEQFF
>.|TRBJ1-3|TRBV29-1|once
TGCAGCGTGACCCTGGACTCTGGAAACACCATATATTTT
CSVTLDSGNTIYF
>.|TRBJ1-4|TRBV30|once
TGTGCCTGGAGTTCTGGCGCAGGGTTGGGGGAAAAACTGTTTTTT
CAWSSGAGLGEKLFF
>.|TRBJ1-4|TRBV30|.
TGTGCCTGGAGGCCGGCAGGGCTAAGAGAAAAACTGTTTTTT
CAWRPAGLREKLFF
>.|TRBJ2-7|TRBV11-3|.
TGTGCCAGCAGCTTCCTGGGCCAAAGCGAGCAGTACTTC
CASSFLGQSEQYF
>.|TRBJ2-4|TRBV13|few
TGTGCCAGCAGCCTGGACCAGGGGGCGATTAGCGGGAGTCGAGCCAAAAACATTCAGTACTTC
CASSLDQGAISGSRAKNIQYF
>.|TRBJ2-5|TRBV7-2|.
TGTGCCAGCAGCTCCAGGGTTACGGGAGTAAACGAGTTGGAGACCCAGTACTTC
CASSSRVTGVNELETQYF
>TRBD1|TRBJ2-5|TRBV28|few
TGTGCCAGCAACCCCCAGGGGGCAGGAGAGACCCAGTACTTC
CASNPQGAGETQYF
>.|TRBJ2-5|TRBV29-1|.
TGCAGCGTAGGGGGGGGGACCCAGTACTTC
CSVGGGTQYF
>.|TRBJ2-1|TRBV29-1|few
TGCAGCGTCGAGGGAAGGGTTCATGAGCAGTTCTTC
CSVEGRVHEQFF
>TRBD1|TRBJ1-1|TRBV30|.
TGTGCCTGGAGTCCCCAGGGGGACACTGAAGCTTTCTTT
CAWSPQGDTEAFF
>.|TRBJ2-3|TRBV4-3|.
TGCGCCAGCAGCCAAGTTATAAGCGGTCGAGGGTCAGATACGCAGTATTTT
CASSQVISGRGSDTQYF
>TRBD2|TRBJ2-3|TRBV7-8|.
TGTGCCAGCATCCCCAGGCGGGGGGTGGGCACAGATACGCAGTATTTT
CASIPRRGVGTDTQYF
>TRBD1|TRBJ2-3|TRBV28|few
TGTGCCAGCAGCACAGGGGGCGCAGGCACAGATACGCAGTATTTT
CASSTGGAGTDTQYF
>.|TRBJ2-6|TRBV27|.
TGTGCCAGCAGTTACGGCTTCTCTGGGGCCAACGTCCTGACTTTC
CASSYGFSGANVLTF
>.|TRBJ2-2|TRBV30|.
TGTGCCTGTCCTCTGACAGGCGCCACCGGGGAGCTGTTTTTT
CACPLTGATGELFF
>TRBD2|TRBJ2-7|TRBV4-3|.
TGCGCCAGCAGCCTAGAAGCGGGAGATGGCGAGCAGTACTTC
CASSLEAGDGEQYF
>.|TRBJ2-7|TRBV18|.
TGTGCCAGCTCGCGTTCGACGGTGCCCTACGAGCAGTACTTC
CASSRSTVPYEQYF
>.|TRBJ2-6|TRBV7-2|.
TGTGCCAGCAGCCCACTCGCCTATAGGGCCAACGTCCTGACTTTC
CASSPLAYRANVLTF
>.|TRBJ1-1|TRBV30|few
TGTGCCTGGAGCGCGCTAGGGACTGAAGCTTTCTTT
CAWSALGTEAFF
>TRBD1|TRBJ2-7|TRBV6-5|.
TGTGCCAGCGGGACAGGGGTGAGCGAGCAGTACTTC
CASGTGVSEQYF
>.|TRBJ2-6|TRBV5-1|.
TGCGCCAGCAGTCCCGGGGGCCCTGGGGCCAACGTCCTGACTTTC
CASSPGGPGANVLTF
>.|TRBJ1-1|TRBV30|.
TGTGCCTGGAGTTTATGGCAGGAGATGAACACTGAAGCTTTCTTT
CAWSLWQEMNTEAFF
>.|TRBJ1-4|TRBV30|once
TGTGCCTGGAGTCGGCAGGACCCAAATGAAAAACTGTTTTTT
CAWSRQDPNEKLFF
>.|TRBJ2-7|TRBV30|.
TGTGCCTGGAGTCCAATAGGGCTTTACGAGCAGTACTTC
CAWSPIGLYEQYF
>.|TRBJ2-7|TRBV10-3|.
TGTGCCACCAGGGGCTGGCTGGACTCCTACGAGCAGTACTTC
CATRGWLDSYEQYF
>TRBD1|TRBJ2-1|TRBV23-1|.
TGCGCCAGCGGTTCAGAGGGGGACAGAGCCTACAATGAGCAGTTCTTC
CASGSEGDRAYNEQFF
>.|TRBJ2-2|TRBV19|few
TGTGCCAGTAGTACACGCACCGGGGAGCTGTTTTTT
CASSTRTGELFF
>.|TRBJ2-7|TRBV7-8|.
TGTGCCAGCAGCTTCACTTTCCTCTACGAGCAGTACTTC
CASSFTFLYEQYF
>TRBD1|TRBJ2-5|TRBV7-3|.
TGTGCCAGCAGCTCGACAGGGGGCGGCAAAGAGACCCAGTACTTC
CASSSTGGGKETQYF
>.|TRBJ2-1|TRBV5-4|.
TGTGCCAGCAGGACACCTCAATCCTACAATGAGCAGTTCTTC
CASRTPQSYNEQFF
>TRBD2|TRBJ2-2|TRBV7-2|.
TGTGCCAGCAGCTTCCGTCGTGGGGGGGTCACCGGGGAGCTGTTTTTT
CASSFRRGGVTGELFF
>.|TRBJ1-5|TRBV7-6|.
TGTGCCAGCAGCTTGAAAGCCGATCAGCCCCAGCATTTT
CASSLKADQPQHF
>.|TRBJ2-1|TRBV7-8|few
TGTGCCAGCAGCCTCGGACTATCCAATGAGCAGTTCTTC
CASSLGLSNEQFF
>.|TRBJ2-4|TRBV7-9|few
TGTGCCAGCAGCTTAGTAGACAGGGAGGCCTCTATTCAGTACTTC
CASSLVDREASIQYF
>TRBD2|TRBJ2-2|TRBV5-1|.
TGCGCCAGCAGCTTGGGACTAGCGGGAGGCACCGGGGAGCTGTTTTTT
CASSLGLAGGTGELFF
>.|TRBJ2-1|TRBV5-4|.
TGTGCCAGCAGCCGTCCCAAAGGACTACCCCTCGGCAATGAGCAGTTCTTC
CASSRPKGLPLGNEQFF
>.|TRBJ2-5|TRBV4-1|.
TGCGCCAGCAGCCAAGTGCATGGAGAGACCCAGTACTTC
CASSQVHGETQYF
>TRBD1|TRBJ2-7|TRBV7-3|.
TGTGCCAGCAGCGTGACAGGGGGAACCTACGAGCAGTACTTC
CASSVTGGTYEQYF
>.|TRBJ2-3|TRBV4-1|few
TGCGCCAGCAGCCAAGTAATCTGGCGGCGAACCGACAGCACAGATACGCAGTATTTT
CASSQVIWRRTDSTDTQYF
>TRBD1|TRBJ2-3|TRBV19|.
TGTGCCAGTAGTGCCGGACAGGGGGCAGATACGCAGTATTTT
CASSAGQGADTQYF
>.|TRBJ2-7|TRBV29-1|.
TGCAGCGCGGCGCTGACAGTAGCCTACGAGCAGTACTTC
CSAALTVAYEQYF
>.|TRBJ2-2|TRBV4-3|.
TGCGCCAGCAGCCAAGAACCCAGTCCCCAAACCGGGGAGCTGTTTTTT
CASSQEPSPQTGELFF
>.|TRBJ1-2|TRBV2|.
TGTGCCAGCAGTGTACGGACGGGCTATGGCTACACCTTC
CASSVRTGYGYTF
>TRBD1|TRBJ1-1|TRBV13|.
TGTGCCAGCAGCTTAGTCCCCCAGGGGGTGCGCGCTGAAGCTTTCTTT
CASSLVPQGVRAEAFF
>.|TRBJ1-2|TRBV30|.
TGTGGCTGGAGGGGGGTTAGACGCTATGGCTACACCTTC
CGWRGVRRYGYTF
>.|TRBJ2-7|TRBV4-3|once
TGCGCCAGCAGCCAAGGACTAGTGGCCTCCTACGAGCAGTACTTC
CASSQGLVASYEQYF
>.|TRBJ2-5|TRBV6-5|few
TGTGCCAGCAGGCGAAGGGATGTTCCCCAGACCCAGTACTTC
CASRRRDVPQTQYF